Described below is a single TCR beta chain sequence and its context. Its target antigen remains unknown. No much larger clonotype is one base removed from it; base qualities were not supplied. TCR CDR3 regions were amplified from genomic DNA by multiplex PCR using the deep immunoSEQ assay. For each cell subset, the extracted genomic DNA was distributed evenly across all wells of several immunoSEQ 96-well plates, and each plate served as one replicate. Each replicate PCR for sorted subsets received roughly 0.2 ug genomic DNA, equal to tens of thousands of T cell genomes. Purified libraries were quantified with a Qubit 3.0 fluorometer, sized on a Bioanalyzer 2100, and re-quantified with the KAPA Library Quantification kit. Every immunoSEQ 96-well plate was sequenced on a dedicated single-read 150-cycle Illumina NextSeq 550 flow cell. As for the authors' bioinformatics: Because the immunoSEQ output included only junctional sequences and no quality scores, the filtering could not be the same as the filtering used for full-length reads. To assign V/J genes and CDR3, sequences were annotated using PyIR, a Python wrapper for IgBLAST v1.9, with IMGT germline references. Any read was removed if the V/J assignment was weak (E-value above 1e-6), the CDR3 was missing, or the read contained stop codons, out-of-frame junctions, or ambiguous translated residues. A V3J clonotype was defined by an identical inferred V gene, J gene, and CDR3 amino acid sequence. To compute the percentage overlap between repertoires, the number of shared unique clonotypes was divided by the size of the smaller repertoire. Three approaches were used to assess repertoire richness: RTK rarefaction, the Chao1 estimator, and Recon v2.1 estimates of unobserved clonotypes. OLGA was used to compute generation probabilities for all TCRbeta clonotypes that the gDNA method yielded from a handful of donors. This immuneACCESS table, as held by TCRdb, lists in-frame sequences with V and J called but not all clones. Of the missing ones, under half trace to an unresolved V gene in checked studies; the others have no known cause. That table is the source of V, J and clone size, and D and trimming were worked out from the DNA. For this sample the table gives roughly 2.2 million clones, of which 80% to 95% were detected only once. The top ten clonotypes cover about 0.37% of the sample.

These data originate in a study of shared clonotypes between healthy human individuals (TCRdb year 2020). Regarding the complete study: A few men and two women, aged 18 to 49 years, made up the cohort. Between about 0.8 and 9.5 billion PBMCs per donor were obtained by leukapheresis. To increase sequencing depth and limit assay-specific biases, TCR repertoire library preparation and sequencing were carried out by different laboratories using diverse techniques. Per donor, three plates each were used for CD4 naive and CD4 memory, two for CD8 naive, and one for CD8 memory. To estimate repertoire size and how much clonotypes are shared between individuals, the study performed deep sequencing of blood TCR repertoires from roughly five healthy adults.

On the study overall, not on this receptor specifically: Pairwise subsampling indicated that sequencing depth was expected to affect the degree of clonotype sharing among donors. Compared with non-shared clonotypes, the clonotypes found in all four sorted-subset donors had higher generation probabilities. The genetic and exposure-history diversity represented was limited by the small number of donors. Naive subsets generally had larger estimated clonotype richness than memory subsets did. Incomplete sequencing was indicated by rarefaction of sorted-subset datasets, despite the large sequencing depth. Sampling was restricted to blood, and TCR repertoires in tissues likely differ from the TCR repertoires found in blood. Sharing across a few donors was observed for approximately 5% of naive CD4, 3% to 3.5% of naive CD8, 2% to 2.5% of memory CD4, and roughly 0.43% of memory CD8 clonotypes.

Healthy HIV-negative adults with no recently reported acute infections or vaccinations were included as donors. All donors were Caucasian adults living in Nashville, Tennessee, USA. Magnetic negative selection was used to enrich CD4+ T cells, after which naive cells were positively selected on CD45RA and the negative fraction became the memory subset. Blood was collected by leukapheresis, and PBMCs were isolated by Ficoll-Histopaque density gradient centrifugation and then cryopreserved in liquid nitrogen vapor phase. Purity and quantity of every magnetically sorted T cell population were checked by analytical flow cytometry. From each sorted fraction, genomic DNA was isolated and quantified by UV absorbance on a Nanodrop 2000c. V was cut back by 6 bases and J by 7 bases, leaving a gap of 30 bases between them. The germline V gene (reference sequence) supplies CDR1 MNHEY and CDR2 SMNVEV. From the cysteine through the phenylalanine, the CDR3 covers 19 amino acids. Left in the record is the CDR3 DNA by itself, 57 bases read in frame from the first base.

Sequenced input: naive CD4+ T cells from PBMCs. The sample's cell subset or site label, in plain terms: CD45RA+ positively selected. This sequence uses TRBV27 and TRBJ2-2; a weak D assignment points to TRBD2 (6 bases agree). This sequence originates from a man aged 18 to 30 in good health. Some clones in this sample may be carry-over from other donors' samples. The nucleotides are TGTGCCAGCAGCCGCCGGGCCTTTTCGGGAGTGGGTAGGGGCGGGGAGCTGTTTTTT. It translates to CASSRRAFSGVGRGGELFF.